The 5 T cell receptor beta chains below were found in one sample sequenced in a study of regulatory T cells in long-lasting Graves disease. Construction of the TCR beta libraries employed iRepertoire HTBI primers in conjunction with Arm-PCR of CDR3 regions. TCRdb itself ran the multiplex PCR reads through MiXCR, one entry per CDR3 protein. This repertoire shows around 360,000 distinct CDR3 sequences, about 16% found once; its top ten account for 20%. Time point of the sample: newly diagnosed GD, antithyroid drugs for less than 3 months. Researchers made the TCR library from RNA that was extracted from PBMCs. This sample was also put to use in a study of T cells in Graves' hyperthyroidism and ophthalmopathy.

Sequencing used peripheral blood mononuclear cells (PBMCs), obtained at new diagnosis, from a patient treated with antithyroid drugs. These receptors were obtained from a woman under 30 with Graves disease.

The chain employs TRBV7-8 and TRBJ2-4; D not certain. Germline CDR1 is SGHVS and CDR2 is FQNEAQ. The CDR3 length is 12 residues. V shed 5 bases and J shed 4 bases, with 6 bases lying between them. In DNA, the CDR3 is TGTGCCAGCAGCCCCCTTAAAAACATTCAGTACTTC. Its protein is CASSPLKNIQYF.

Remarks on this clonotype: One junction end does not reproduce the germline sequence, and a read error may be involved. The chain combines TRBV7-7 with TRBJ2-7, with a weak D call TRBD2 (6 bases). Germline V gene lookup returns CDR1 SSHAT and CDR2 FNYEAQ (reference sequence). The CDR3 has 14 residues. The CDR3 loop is CASSLSGWGDEQYF. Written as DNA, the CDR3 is TGTGCTAGCAGCTTATCCGGCTGGGGGGACGAGCAGTACTTC.

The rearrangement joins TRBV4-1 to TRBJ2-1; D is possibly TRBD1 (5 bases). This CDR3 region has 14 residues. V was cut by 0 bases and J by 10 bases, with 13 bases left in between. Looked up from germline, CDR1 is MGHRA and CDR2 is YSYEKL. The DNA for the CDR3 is TGCGCCAGCAGCCAAGATAGGGGCATTAGGGAGCAGTTCTTC. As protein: CASSQDRGIREQFF.

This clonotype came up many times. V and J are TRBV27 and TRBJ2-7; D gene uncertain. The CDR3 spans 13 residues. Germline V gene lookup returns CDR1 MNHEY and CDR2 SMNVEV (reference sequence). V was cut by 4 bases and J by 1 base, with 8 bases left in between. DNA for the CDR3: TGTGCCAGCAGTTCGACAAGGTCCTACGAGCAGTACTTC. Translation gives CASSSTRSYEQYF.

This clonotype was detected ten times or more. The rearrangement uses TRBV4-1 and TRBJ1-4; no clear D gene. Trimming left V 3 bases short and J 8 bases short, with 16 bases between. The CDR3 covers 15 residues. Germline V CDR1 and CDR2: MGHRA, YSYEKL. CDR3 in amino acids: CASSQAGLLREKLFF. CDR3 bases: TGCGCCAGCAGCCAGGCAGGCCTCCTTCGGGAAAAACTGTTTTTT.